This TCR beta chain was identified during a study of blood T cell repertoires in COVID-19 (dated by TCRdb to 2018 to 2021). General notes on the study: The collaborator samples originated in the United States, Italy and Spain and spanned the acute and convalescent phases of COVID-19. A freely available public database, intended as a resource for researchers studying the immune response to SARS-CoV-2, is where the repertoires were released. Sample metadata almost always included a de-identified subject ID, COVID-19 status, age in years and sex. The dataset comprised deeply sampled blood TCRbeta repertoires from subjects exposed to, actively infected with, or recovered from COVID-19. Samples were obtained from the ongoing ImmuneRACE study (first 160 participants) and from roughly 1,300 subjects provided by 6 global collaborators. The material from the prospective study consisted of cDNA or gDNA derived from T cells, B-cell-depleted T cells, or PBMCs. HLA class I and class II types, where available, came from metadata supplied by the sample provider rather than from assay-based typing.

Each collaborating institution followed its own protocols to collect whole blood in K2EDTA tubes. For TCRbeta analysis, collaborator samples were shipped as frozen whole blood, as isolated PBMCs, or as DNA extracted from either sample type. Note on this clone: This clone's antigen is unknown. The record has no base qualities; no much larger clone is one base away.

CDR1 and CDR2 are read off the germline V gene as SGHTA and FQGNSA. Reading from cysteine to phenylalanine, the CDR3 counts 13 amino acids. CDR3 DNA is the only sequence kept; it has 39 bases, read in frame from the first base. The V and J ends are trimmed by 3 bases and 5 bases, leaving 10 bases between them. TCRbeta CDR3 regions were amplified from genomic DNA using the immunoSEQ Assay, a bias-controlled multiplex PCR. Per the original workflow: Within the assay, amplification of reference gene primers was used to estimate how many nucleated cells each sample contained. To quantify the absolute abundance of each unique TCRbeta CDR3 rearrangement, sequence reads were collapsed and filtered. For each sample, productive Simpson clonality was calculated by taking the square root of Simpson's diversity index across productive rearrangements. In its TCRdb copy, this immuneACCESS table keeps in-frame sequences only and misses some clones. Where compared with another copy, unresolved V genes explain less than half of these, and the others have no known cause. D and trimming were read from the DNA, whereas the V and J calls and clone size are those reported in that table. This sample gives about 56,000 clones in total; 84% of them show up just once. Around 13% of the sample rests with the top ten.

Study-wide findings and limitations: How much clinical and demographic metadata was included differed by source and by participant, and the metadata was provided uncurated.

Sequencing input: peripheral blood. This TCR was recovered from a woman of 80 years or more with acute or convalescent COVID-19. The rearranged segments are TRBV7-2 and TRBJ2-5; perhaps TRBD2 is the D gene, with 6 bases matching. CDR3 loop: CASSFRGRETQYF. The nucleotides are TGTGCCAGCAGCTTTCGGGGGAGGGAGACCCAGTACTTC.